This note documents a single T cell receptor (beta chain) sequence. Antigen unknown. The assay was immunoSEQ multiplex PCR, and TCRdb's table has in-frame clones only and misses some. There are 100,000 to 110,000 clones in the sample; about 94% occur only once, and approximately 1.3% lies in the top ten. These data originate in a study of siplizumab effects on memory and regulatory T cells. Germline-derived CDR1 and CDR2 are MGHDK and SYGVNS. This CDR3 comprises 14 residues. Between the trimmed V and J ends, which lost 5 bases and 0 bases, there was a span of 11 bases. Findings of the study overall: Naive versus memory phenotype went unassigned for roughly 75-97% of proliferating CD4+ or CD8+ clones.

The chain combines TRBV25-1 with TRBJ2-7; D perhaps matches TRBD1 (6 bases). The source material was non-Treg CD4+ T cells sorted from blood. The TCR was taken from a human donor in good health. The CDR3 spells CASSSTGNSYEQYF. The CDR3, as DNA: TGTGCCAGCAGTTCGACAGGTAACTCCTACGAGCAGTACTTC.